The T cell receptor beta chain described here comes from a study of cytomegalovirus exposure and HLA in healthy donors. Study-wide findings and caveats: Across donors, most TCRs were seen rarely, yet some public ones were widespread.

TCRdb's copy holds only in-frame clones and misses some; the assay was immunoSEQ multiplex PCR. The sample lists 140,000 to 150,000 clones; approximately 94% were seen once. In regard to this clone: Its matching antigen is unknown.

The CDR3 has 16 amino acids. Trimming took 4 bases from V and 2 from J; bases not matched to a gene: 10. Germline V gene data show CDR1 as SGHDN and CDR2 as FVKESK. V is TRBV14 and J is TRBJ2-7; 8 positions agree with TRBD2. The source of this sequence is a man aged 18 to 35 in good health and CMV-seropositive. The specimen sequenced was PBMCs. Written as DNA, the CDR3 is TGTGCCAGCAGCCGCCCCAGCGGGAGTAGTCCCTACGAGCAGTACTTC. As protein: CASSRPSGSSPYEQYF.